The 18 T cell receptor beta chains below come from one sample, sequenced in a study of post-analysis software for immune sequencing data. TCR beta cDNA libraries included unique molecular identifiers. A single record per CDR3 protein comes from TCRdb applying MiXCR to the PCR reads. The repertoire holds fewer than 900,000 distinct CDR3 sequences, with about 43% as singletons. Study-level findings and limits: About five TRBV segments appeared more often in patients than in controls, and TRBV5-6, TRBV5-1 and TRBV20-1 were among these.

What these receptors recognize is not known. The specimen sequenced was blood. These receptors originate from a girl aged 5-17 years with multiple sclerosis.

DNA of the CDR3: TGTGCCAGCAGTTGGGGTGTGGAATCAGATACGCAGTATTTT. Encoded protein: CASSWGVESDTQYF. The V gene is TRBV12-3 or TRBV12-4, the J gene TRBJ2-3; D unresolved. The V and J ends lost 4 bases and 4 bases respectively, with 12 bases between them. CDR3 size: 14 residues.

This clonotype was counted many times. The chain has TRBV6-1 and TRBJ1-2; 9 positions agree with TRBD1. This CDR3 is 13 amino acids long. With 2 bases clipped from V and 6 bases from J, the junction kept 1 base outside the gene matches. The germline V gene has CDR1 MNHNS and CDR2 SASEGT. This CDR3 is CASSEWTGDGYTF. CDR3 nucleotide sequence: TGTGCCAGCAGTGAATGGACAGGGGATGGCTACACCTTC.

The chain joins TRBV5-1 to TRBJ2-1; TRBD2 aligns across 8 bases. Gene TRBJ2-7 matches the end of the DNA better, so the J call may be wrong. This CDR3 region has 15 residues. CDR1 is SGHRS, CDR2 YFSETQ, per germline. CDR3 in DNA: TGCGCCAGCAAAGAGCGGGAGATACCCTACAATGAGCAGTACTTC. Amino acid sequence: CASKEREIPYNEQYF.

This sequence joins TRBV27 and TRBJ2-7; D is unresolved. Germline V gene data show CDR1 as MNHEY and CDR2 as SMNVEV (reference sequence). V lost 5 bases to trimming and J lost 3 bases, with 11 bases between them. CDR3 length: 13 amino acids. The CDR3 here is CASSLTRVYEQYF. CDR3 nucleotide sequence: TGTGCCAGCAGTCTCACTCGGGTCTACGAGCAGTACTTC.

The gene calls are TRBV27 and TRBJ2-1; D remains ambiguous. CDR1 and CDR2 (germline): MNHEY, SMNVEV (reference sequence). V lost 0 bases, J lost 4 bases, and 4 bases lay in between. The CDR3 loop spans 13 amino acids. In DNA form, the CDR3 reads TGTGCCAGCAGTTTATCGGAGTACAATGAGCAGTTCTTC. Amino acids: CASSLSEYNEQFF.

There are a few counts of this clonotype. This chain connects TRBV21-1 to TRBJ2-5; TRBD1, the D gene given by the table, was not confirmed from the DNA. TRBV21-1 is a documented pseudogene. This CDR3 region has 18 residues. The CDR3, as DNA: TGTGCCAGCAAAAAGATACAGGGTCTGCCCTCTCCTCAAGAGACCCAGTACTTC. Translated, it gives CASKKIQGLPSPQETQYF.

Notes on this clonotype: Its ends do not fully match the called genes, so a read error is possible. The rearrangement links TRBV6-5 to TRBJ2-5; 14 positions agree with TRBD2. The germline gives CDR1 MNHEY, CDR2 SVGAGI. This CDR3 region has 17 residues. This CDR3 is CASSLTSGRGGSYEQHF. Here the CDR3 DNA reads TGTGCCAGCAGTTTGACTAGCGGGAGGGGTGGCTCCTACGAGCAGCACTTC.

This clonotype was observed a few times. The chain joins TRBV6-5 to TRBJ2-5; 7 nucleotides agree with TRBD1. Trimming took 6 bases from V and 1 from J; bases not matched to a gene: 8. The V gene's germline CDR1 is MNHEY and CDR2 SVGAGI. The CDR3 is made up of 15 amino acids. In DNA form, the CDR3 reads TGTGCCAGCAGCCAAATCTACAGGGGCCAAGAGACCCAGTACTTC. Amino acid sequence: CASSQIYRGQETQYF.

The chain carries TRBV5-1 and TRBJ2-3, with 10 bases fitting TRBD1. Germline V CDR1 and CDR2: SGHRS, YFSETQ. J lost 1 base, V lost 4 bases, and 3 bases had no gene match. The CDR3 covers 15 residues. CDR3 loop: CASSPDRGGTDTQYF. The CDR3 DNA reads TGCGCCAGCAGCCCGGACAGGGGGGGCACAGATACGCAGTATTTT.

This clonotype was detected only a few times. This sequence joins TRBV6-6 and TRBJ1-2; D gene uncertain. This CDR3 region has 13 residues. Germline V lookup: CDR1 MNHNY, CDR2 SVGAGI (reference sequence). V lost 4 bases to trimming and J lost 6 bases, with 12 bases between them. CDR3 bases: TGTGCCAGCAGTTTCACGGGATCCAATGGCTACACCTTC. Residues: CASSFTGSNGYTF.

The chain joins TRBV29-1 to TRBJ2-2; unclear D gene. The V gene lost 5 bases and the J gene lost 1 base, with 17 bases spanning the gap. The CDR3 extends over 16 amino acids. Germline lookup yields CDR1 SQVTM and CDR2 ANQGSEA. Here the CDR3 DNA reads TGCAGCGTTTTTCTCCACCGGAGCCAGAACACCGGGGAGCTGTTTTTT. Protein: CSVFLHRSQNTGELFF.

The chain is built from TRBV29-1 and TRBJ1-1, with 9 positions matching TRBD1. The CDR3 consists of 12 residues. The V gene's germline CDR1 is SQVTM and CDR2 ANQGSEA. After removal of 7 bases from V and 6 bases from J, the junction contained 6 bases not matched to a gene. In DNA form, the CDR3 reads TGCAGCGCTATCACAGGGGGCCCTGAAGCTTTCTTT. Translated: CSAITGGPEAFF. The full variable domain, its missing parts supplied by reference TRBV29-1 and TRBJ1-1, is SAVISQKPSRDICQRGTSLTIQCQVDSQVTMMFWYRQQPGQSLTLIATANQGSEATYESGFVIDKFPISRPNLTFSTLTVSNMSPEDSSIYLCSAITGGPEAFFGQGTRLTVV.

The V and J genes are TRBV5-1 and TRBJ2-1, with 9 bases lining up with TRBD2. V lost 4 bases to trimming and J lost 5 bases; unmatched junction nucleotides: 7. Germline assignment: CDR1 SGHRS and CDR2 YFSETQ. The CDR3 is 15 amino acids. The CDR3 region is CASSGTSGPNNEQFF. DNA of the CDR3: TGCGCCAGCAGCGGAACTAGCGGGCCTAACAATGAGCAGTTCTTC.

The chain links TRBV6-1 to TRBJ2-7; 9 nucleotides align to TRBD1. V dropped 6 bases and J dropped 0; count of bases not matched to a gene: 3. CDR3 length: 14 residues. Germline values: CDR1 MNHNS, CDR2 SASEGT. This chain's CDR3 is CASRMDRGSYEQYF. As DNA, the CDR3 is TGTGCCAGCAGGATGGACAGGGGCTCCTACGAGCAGTACTTC.

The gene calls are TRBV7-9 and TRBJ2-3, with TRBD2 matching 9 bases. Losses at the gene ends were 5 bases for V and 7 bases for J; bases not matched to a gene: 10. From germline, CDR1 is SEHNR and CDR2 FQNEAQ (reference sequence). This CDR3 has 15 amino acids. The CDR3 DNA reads TGTGCCAGCAGCGGACTAGCGCCCACCGCGAATACGCAGTATTTT. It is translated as CASSGLAPTANTQYF.

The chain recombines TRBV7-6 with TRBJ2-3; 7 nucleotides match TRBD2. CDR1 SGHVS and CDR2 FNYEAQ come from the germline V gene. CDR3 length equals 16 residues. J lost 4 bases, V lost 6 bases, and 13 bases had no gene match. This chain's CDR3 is CASRPASGKGSDTQYF. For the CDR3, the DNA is TGTGCCAGCAGGCCCGCCAGCGGGAAAGGGTCAGATACGCAGTATTTT. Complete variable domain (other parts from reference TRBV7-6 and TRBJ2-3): GAGVSQSPRYKVTKRGQDVALRCDPISGHVSLYWYRQALGQGPEFLTYFNYEAQQDKSGLPNDRFSAERPEGSISTLTIQRTEQRDSAMYRCASRPASGKGSDTQYFGPGTRLTVL.

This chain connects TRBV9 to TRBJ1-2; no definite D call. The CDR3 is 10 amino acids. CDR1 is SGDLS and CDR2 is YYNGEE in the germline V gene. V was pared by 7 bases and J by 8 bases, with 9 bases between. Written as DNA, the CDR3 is TGTGCCAGCCCTAATGGGGGCTACACCTTC. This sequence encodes CASPNGGYTF.

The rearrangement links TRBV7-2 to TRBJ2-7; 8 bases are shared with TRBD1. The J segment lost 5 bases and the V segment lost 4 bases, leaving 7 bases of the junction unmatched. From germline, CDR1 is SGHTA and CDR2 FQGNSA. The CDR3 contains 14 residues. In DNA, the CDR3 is TGTGCCAGCAGCTCAAGGACAGGGTTCGACGAGCAGTACTTC. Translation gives CASSSRTGFDEQYF. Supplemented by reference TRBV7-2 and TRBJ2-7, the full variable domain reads GAGVSQSPSNKVTEKGKDVELRCDPISGHTALYWYRQSLGQGLEFLIYFQGNSAPDKSGLPSDRFSAERTGGSVSTLTIQRTQQEDSAVYLCASSSRTGFDEQYFGPGTRLTVT.